The subject of this entry is one TCR beta chain. Through 5' RACE with UMI labels, the TRB cDNA libraries were prepared. From its re-call of the 5' RACE reads, TCRdb lists each CDR3 protein once, without DNA. This sample's table has 55,000 to 65,000 distinct CDR3 sequences. These data come from a study of CXCR3-negative and CXCR3-positive naive CD8 T cells. Germline V gene lookup returns CDR1 SEHNR and CDR2 FQNEAQ (reference sequence). This CDR3 spans 17 amino acids. This chain uses TRBV7-9 with TRBJ2-1; the D call from TCRdb, TRBD1, cannot be confirmed without DNA. The specimen sequenced was naive CXCR3- CD8+ T cells from blood. Subset meaning: CD45RO-CCR7+CD27+CD95- naive CD8+ T cells lacking CXCR3 (TNR3-). The receptor was derived from a human donor in good health. Some clones in this sample may be carry-over from other donors' samples. This CDR3 is CASSPPNGGAPYNEQFF.